Following are 16 T cell receptor beta chains from one sample sequenced in a study of beta chain features in type 1 diabetes. All of the isolated RNA was reverse transcribed, so expressed TCRB transcripts were sequenced. TCRdb's table, derived via immunoSEQ multiplex PCR, lists solely in-frame clones and lacks some. Of 140,000 or so clones detected, roughly 10% appear once; the ten largest clones hold around 1.4%. The sequenced material came from naive CD4+ T cells from blood. Source of these receptors: a man in his late teens or twenties in good health.

V and J are TRBV4-3 and TRBJ1-4; D is possibly TRBD1 (5 bases). Germline CDR1 is LGHNA and CDR2 is YSLEER. The CDR3 contains 17 residues. V gave up 0 bases and J gave up 8 bases, with 19 bases separating them. CDR3 residues: CASSQDSMRGGTEKLFF. The DNA for the CDR3 is TGCGCCAGCAGCCAAGATTCGATGAGGGGAGGGACCGAAAAACTGTTTTTT.

This clone was seen more than once but under ten times. This rearrangement joins TRBV7-9 to TRBJ2-7, with 7 bases matching TRBD2. Germline-derived CDR1 and CDR2 are SEHNR and FQNEAQ (reference sequence). V shed 0 bases and J 3 bases; nucleotides not matched to a gene: 8. This CDR3 comprises 16 residues. CDR3 in amino acids: CASSLAGRGQGYEQYF. The CDR3 coding sequence is TGTGCCAGCAGCTTAGCGGGGAGGGGTCAGGGCTACGAGCAGTACTTC.

This clone occurred a few times. The chain links TRBV7-2 to TRBJ1-2; D remains unclear. V gave up 5 bases and J gave up 2 bases, with 12 bases separating them. Looked up from germline, CDR1 is SGHTA and CDR2 is FQGNSA. The CDR3 spans 14 residues. The CDR3 spells CASSPIRENYGYTF. The CDR3, as DNA: TGTGCCAGCAGCCCGATCCGGGAAAACTATGGCTACACCTTC.

The rearrangement joins TRBV7-2 to TRBJ2-1, with D possibly matching TRBD1 (5 bases). CDR1 is SGHTA and CDR2 is FQGNSA in the germline V gene. The CDR3 spans 13 residues. The ends were cut back, 7 bases at V and 2 bases at J, with 9 bases in the middle. The CDR3 bases are TGTGCCAGCACAGGGTACACCTACAATGAGCAGTTCTTC. This encodes CASTGYTYNEQFF. The whole variable domain, filled in from reference TRBV7-2 and TRBJ2-1, reads GAGVSQSPSNKVTEKGKDVELRCDPISGHTALYWYRQSLGQGLEFLIYFQGNSAPDKSGLPSDRFSAERTGGSVSTLTIQRTQQEDSAVYLCASTGYTYNEQFFGPGTRLTVL.

This chain uses TRBV27 with TRBJ2-3, with no clear D. The CDR3 extends over 12 amino acids. V lost 6 bases to trimming and J lost 3 bases, with 7 bases between them. CDR1 is MNHEY and CDR2 is SMNVEV in the germline V gene (reference sequence). The chain's CDR3 is CASSPRTDTQYF. The CDR3, as DNA: TGTGCCAGCAGCCCTCGGACAGATACGCAGTATTTT.

This clone was recorded a few times. The CDR3 loop is CATGTSGQETQYF. The DNA for the CDR3 is TGTGCCACGGGGACTAGCGGTCAAGAGACCCAGTACTTC. The genes are TRBV7-6 and TRBJ2-5; 11 bases agree with TRBD2. The CDR3 is 13 amino acids. Germline CDR1 is SGHVS and CDR2 is FNYEAQ. V trimming: 10 bases; J trimming: 2 bases; junction bases outside the gene matches: 3.

V and J are TRBV19 and TRBJ1-5; D uncertain. Germline V CDR1 and CDR2: LNHDA, SQIVND (reference sequence). V was clipped by 7 bases and J by 2 bases, with 12 bases between them. The CDR3 contains 14 residues. The CDR3 sequence: CASKSGWRNQPQHF. CDR3 DNA: TGTGCCAGTAAATCGGGTTGGCGCAATCAGCCCCAGCATTTT.

The chain uses TRBV30 and TRBJ1-1, with D unresolved. The CDR3 contains 13 residues. CDR1 is GTSNPN and CDR2 is SVGIG in the germline V gene (reference sequence). Trimming cost V 2 bases and J 1 base, with 8 bases left between them. The CDR3, as DNA: TGTGCCTGGAGTCCGAACACGAACACTGAAGCTTTCTTT. This translates into CAWSPNTNTEAFF.

This clone was seen at least ten times. This chain connects TRBV5-6 to TRBJ2-1, with D maybe TRBD1 (5 bases). The germline V gene encodes CDR1 SGHDT and CDR2 YYEEEE. Trimming removed 0 bases at V and 4 bases at J, with 8 bases between. There are 14 residues in the CDR3. Written as DNA, the CDR3 is TGTGCCAGCAGCTTGGGACAGCTATACAATGAGCAGTTCTTC. Protein sequence: CASSLGQLYNEQFF.

The chain recombines TRBV5-4 with TRBJ2-7; 12 bases line up with TRBD1. Trimming removed 4 bases from V and 5 bases from J; junction bases left unmatched: 4. In germline, CDR1 is SGHNT, CDR2 YYREEE (reference sequence). The CDR3 sequence is 14 residues long. The CDR3: CASSHRDRGHEQYF. The CDR3 nucleotides read TGTGCCAGCAGCCACCGGGACAGGGGGCACGAGCAGTACTTC.

This chain joins TRBV19 and TRBJ1-4; D unclear. CDR1 is LNHDA, CDR2 SQIVND, per germline (reference sequence). Trimming shortened V by 1 base and J by 3 bases, and 9 bases separated the two germline ends. The CDR3 has 15 amino acids. CDR3 in DNA: TGTGCCAGTAGTATAGCTGTCGGGGCTAATGAAAAACTGTTTTTT. It translates to CASSIAVGANEKLFF.

This clone was seen only a few times. This chain joins TRBV12-5 and TRBJ2-3; tentatively, D is TRBD1 (5 bases). Trimming took off 6 bases at V and 6 bases at J, with 16 bases between the two ends. This CDR3 spans 14 amino acids. Germline V lookup: CDR1 LGHNT, CDR2 FRNRAP. As DNA, the CDR3 is TGTGCTAGTGGAGACTCAGGGAAAGGGGATACGCAGTATTTT. Its translation: CASGDSGKGDTQYF.

The chain couples TRBV7-6 to TRBJ1-3; the D gene is possibly TRBD1 (6 bases). Germline V gene lookup returns CDR1 SGHVS and CDR2 FNYEAQ. CDR3 length equals 17 residues. Trimming cost V 5 bases and J 0 bases, with 17 bases left between them. The CDR3: CASSHPRQANSGNTIYF. CDR3 DNA: TGTGCCAGCAGCCACCCTCGACAGGCCAACTCTGGAAACACCATATATTTT.

This chain uses TRBV9 with TRBJ1-2; 8 nucleotides agree with TRBD1. V gave up 3 bases and J gave up 4 bases; unmatched junction bases: 5. Germline CDR1 SGDLS, CDR2 YYNGEE. CDR3 length equals 14 residues. The CDR3 DNA reads TGTGCCAGCAGCGCAGGACAGGGCCCCTATGGCTACACCTTC. The encoded protein is CASSAGQGPYGYTF.

V usage is TRBV6-5 and J usage is TRBJ2-7, with TRBD2 matching over 8 bases. The CDR3 has 15 amino acids. Germline CDR1 MNHEY, CDR2 SVGAGI. The V and J ends lost 7 bases and 6 bases, in that order; junction bases with no gene match: 14. The CDR3 protein is CASTTGGGFPAEQYF. As DNA, the CDR3 is TGTGCCAGCACCACGGGGGGGGGTTTCCCCGCCGAGCAGTACTTC.

A few counts support this clone. This rearrangement joins TRBV11-2 to TRBJ2-7; 12 nucleotides align to TRBD1. Germline-derived CDR1 and CDR2 are SGHAT and FQNNGV. V was clipped by 0 bases and J by 12 bases; unmatched bases: 12. The CDR3 covers 16 residues. In nucleotides, the CDR3 is TGTGCCAGCAGCTTAGACCCTGGGACAGGGGGCAGCTCGCGGTACTTC. Amino acids: CASSLDPGTGGSSRYF.